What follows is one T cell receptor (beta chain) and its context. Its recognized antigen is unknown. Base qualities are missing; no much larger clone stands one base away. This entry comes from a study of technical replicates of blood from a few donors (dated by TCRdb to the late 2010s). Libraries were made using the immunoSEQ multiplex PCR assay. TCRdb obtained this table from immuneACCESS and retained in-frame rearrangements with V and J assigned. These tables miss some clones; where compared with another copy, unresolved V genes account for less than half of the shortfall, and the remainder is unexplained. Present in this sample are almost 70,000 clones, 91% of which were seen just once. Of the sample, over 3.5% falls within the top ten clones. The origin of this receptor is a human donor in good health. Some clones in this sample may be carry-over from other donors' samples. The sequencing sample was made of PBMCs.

This receptor has the CDR3 CASSPYRGYEQYF. The DNA is as follows: TGTGCCAGCAGCCCCTACCGGGGTTACGAGCAGTACTTC. The rearrangement combines TRBV7-9 with TRBJ2-7, with TRBD2 perhaps the D gene, on 5 matching bases. The CDR3 numbers 13 residues from cysteine through phenylalanine. The DNA shown is the 39-base CDR3, in frame from base 1. V drops 5 bases and J drops 4 bases, leaving 12 bases in between. According to the germline V gene (reference sequence), CDR1 reads SEHNR and CDR2 reads FQNEAQ.